This is a list of T cell receptor beta chains from one sample in a study of blood T cell repertoires in COVID-19. Sequencing was performed with immunoSEQ multiplex PCR; in TCRdb, only in-frame clones are kept and a portion is missing. In the table there are more than 90,000 clones, over 80% of which are singletons. Material: peripheral blood. The source of these receptors is a man aged 45-60 years with acute or convalescent COVID-19. Each CDR3 is given with its conserved first and last residue. The D gene is left open where the match is weak. Expanded clones are given a class, and other clones once, few, many or no size at all.

clone size	D gene	CDR3 length	V gene	J gene	CDR3 DNA	CDR3 protein
few	NA	14	TRBV5-1	TRBJ1-1	TGCGCCAGCAGCTTGCAGGGGCGGAACACTGAAGCTTTCTTT	CASSLQGRNTEAFF
NA	TRBD1	15	TRBV18	TRBJ1-2	TGTGCCAGCTCACCAATCGGACAGGGTGCGCTTGGCTACACCTTC	CASSPIGQGALGYTF
NA	NA	15	TRBV2	TRBJ1-1	TGTGCCAGCAGTGAAGGGCCCTCAGGGAACACTGAAGCTTTCTTT	CASSEGPSGNTEAFF
NA	NA	15	TRBV5-4	TRBJ1-4	TGTGCCAGCAGCTCACAGGGCGGCGTTATTTCGGAACTGTTTTTT	CASSSQGGVISELFF
NA	TRBD1	18	TRBV6-6	TRBJ1-6	TGTGCCAGCAGTCTCACCTTGACAGGGGTGAACTATAATTCACCCCTCCACTTT	CASSLTLTGVNYNSPLHF
NA	NA	17	TRBV18	TRBJ1-5	TGTGCCAGCTCAAAGAGGCGGGGGGCGGAGGGCAATCAGCCCCAGCATTTT	CASSKRRGAEGNQPQHF
once	NA	13	TRBV12-3/TRBV12-4	TRBJ1-5	TGTGCCAGCAGTTTAGGGTCAGGGCAGCCCCAGCATTTT	CASSLGSGQPQHF
once	NA	15	TRBV27	TRBJ1-6	TGTGCCAGCAGTCCCCGAACCGGGGTTGATTCACCCCTCCACTTT	CASSPRTGVDSPLHF
NA	TRBD1	12	TRBV7-2	TRBJ1-5	TGTGCCAGCAGCTTTCGGACAGGGCCCCAGCATTTT	CASSFRTGPQHF
NA	NA	14	TRBV11-3	TRBJ2-7	TGTGCCAGCAGCTTAGTCAGAGGAGGGCGAGAGCAGTACTTC	CASSLVRGGREQYF
NA	TRBD1	17	TRBV19	TRBJ2-2	TGTGCCAGTAGTATCCTCCGGGACAGGGGTAACACCGGGGAGCTGTTTTTT	CASSILRDRGNTGELFF
NA	NA	12	TRBV5-1	TRBJ2-7	TGCGCCAGCAGCCACAGACAGGACGAGCAGTACTTC	CASSHRQDEQYF
once	TRBD1	18	TRBV5-4	TRBJ2-1	TGTGCCAGCAGCTTGGTGGTGCGGACAGGGAGGACCTACAATGAGCAGTTCTTC	CASSLVVRTGRTYNEQFF
NA	NA	16	TRBV5-6	TRBJ2-1	TGTGCCAGCAGCTTGGATGCGGGACGGTACTACAATGAGCAGTTCTTC	CASSLDAGRYYNEQFF
NA	NA	14	TRBV14	TRBJ1-1	TGTGCCAGCAGCCAAGTCCAGGGTATCACTGAAGCTTTCTTT	CASSQVQGITEAFF
NA	NA	14	TRBV5-5	TRBJ1-4	TGTGCCAGCAGCATGAGCGGAACCTCTGAAAAACTGTTTTTT	CASSMSGTSEKLFF
NA	NA	16	TRBV5-4	TRBJ2-7	TGTGCCAGCAGCGCAGCGGACGGCAGCAGCTCCTACGAGCAGTACTTC	CASSAADGSSSYEQYF
NA	NA	15	TRBV11-2	TRBJ1-2	TGTGCCAGCAGCCCACTAACGATTACGGACTATGGCTACACCTTC	CASSPLTITDYGYTF
once	TRBD1	15	TRBV7-9	TRBJ2-7	TGTGCCAGCAGCCCCCGACAGGGGGCAGGGTACGAGCAGTACTTC	CASSPRQGAGYEQYF
NA	NA	14	TRBV9	TRBJ2-7	TGTGCCAGCAGCGTAGCAGGGCAGGACTACGAGCAGTACTTC	CASSVAGQDYEQYF
NA	NA	13	TRBV19	TRBJ1-5	TGTGCCAGCAATCAGGTAGACAATCAGCCCCAGCATTTT	CASNQVDNQPQHF
NA	TRBD1	17	TRBV6-1	TRBJ1-5	TGTGCCAGCAGTGTGTCGGTCCAGGGGGGAACCAATCAGCCCCAGCATTTT	CASSVSVQGGTNQPQHF
NA	NA	14	TRBV30	TRBJ1-1	TGTGCCTGGAACTCGGGACAACCGAACACTGAAGCTTTCTTT	CAWNSGQPNTEAFF
NA	NA	17	TRBV3-1/TRBV3-2	TRBJ1-4	TGTGCCAGCAGCCAAGATCTGGTAGGGTTAGGAGGGGAAAAACTGTTTTTT	CASSQDLVGLGGEKLFF
NA	NA	14	TRBV2	TRBJ1-4	TGTGCCAGCAGTTATTGGACAGTTAATGAAAAACTGTTTTTT	CASSYWTVNEKLFF
NA	NA	11	TRBV12-3/TRBV12-4	TRBJ2-1	TGTGCCAGCAGCTCAGGGTACGAGCAGTTCTTC	CASSSGYEQFF
once	NA	14	TRBV5-4	TRBJ1-1	TGTGCCAGCAGCTTCGAGCAGGGGAACACTGAAGCTTTCTTT	CASSFEQGNTEAFF
NA	TRBD1	17	TRBV15	TRBJ1-6	TGTGCCACCAGTAATACACTGGGGGGACAGACGAATTCACCCCTCCACTTT	CATSNTLGGQTNSPLHF
NA	NA	15	TRBV5-5	TRBJ2-1	TGTGCCAGCAGCTTGGGTCCTAGCCCCTACAATGAGCAGTTCTTC	CASSLGPSPYNEQFF
NA	NA	13	TRBV18	TRBJ2-2	TGTGCCAGCTCACCTCGACTGACCGGGGAGCTGTTTTTT	CASSPRLTGELFF
NA	NA	14	TRBV11-3	TRBJ1-6	TGTGCCAGCAGTTTCAAAACAGGGACCTCGCCCCTCCACTTT	CASSFKTGTSPLHF
NA	NA	15	TRBV12-5	TRBJ2-7	TGTGCTAGTGGTTTGTCTAACACCCGAGGTGGCGAGCAGTACTTC	CASGLSNTRGGEQYF